The TCR beta chain under discussion was sequenced for a study of molecular identifiers for immune sequencing clone quantification. Naive CD8 T cells underwent sorting with the CD8+CD4-CCR7+CD45RA+ definition. The bulk TCR libraries were made with methods described before and with listed TCR primers. Via MiXCR, TCRdb re-called the PCR reads, giving one row per CDR3 protein. The table shows about 630,000 distinct CDR3 sequences, with about 25% occurring only once. Regarding the study as a whole: Clones of above 20 RNA copies carried over 98% of effector molecules; in naive cells they carried under 1%.

With respect to this clonotype: Its target is not known. The CDR3 does not close with the conserved phenylalanine or tryptophan, likely indicating a read error.

Sequencing used naive CD8+ T cells from blood, with Jurkat cell RNA spiked in. Stated subset: FACS-sorted CD8+CD4-CCR7+CD45RA+ naive T cells. The clonotype was recovered from a human donor in good health. Some libraries in this study had Jurkat cell RNA spiked in.

The CDR3 DNA is TGTGCCAGCAGCCCCGAGTTGGGGGGGGTAGCCAAAAACATTCAGTACTCC. It yields the protein CASSPELGGVAKNIQYS. This chain links TRBV7-9 with TRBJ2-4; TRBD2 matches 7 bases. Looked up from germline, CDR1 is SEHNR and CDR2 is FQNEAQ (reference sequence). The CDR3 has 17 amino acids. V lost 5 bases and J lost 0; bases outside the gene matches: 10.